The 5 T cell receptor beta chains below all came from one sample that was sequenced in a study of technical replicates of blood from a handful of donors. Profiling relied on immunoSEQ multiplex PCR, and the TCRdb table lists in-frame clones only, not all of them. This table has approximately 94,000 clones, around 96% appearing once. The sample consisted of T cells isolated from PBMCs. The receptors derive from a human donor in good health.

The chain carries TRBV7-2 and TRBJ2-7; 8 bases are a match to TRBD1. The CDR3 runs to 12 residues. The germline gives CDR1 SGHTA, CDR2 FQGNSA. V shed 5 bases, J shed 6 bases, and the junction held 3 bases outside the gene matches. CDR3 sequence: CASSRDRGEQYF. The CDR3 nucleotides read TGTGCCAGCAGCCGTGACAGGGGCGAGCAGTACTTC.

The gene calls are TRBV27 and TRBJ1-5, with TRBD1 matching 7 bases. The ends lost 5 bases at V and 3 bases at J; junction bases unmatched: 4. The CDR3 covers 14 residues. CDR1 and CDR2 (germline): MNHEY, SMNVEV (reference sequence). The CDR3 is CASSKGQPNQPQHF. The CDR3 nucleotides read TGTGCCAGCAGTAAGGGACAGCCCAATCAGCCCCAGCATTTT.

This clone was observed a few times. This chain joins TRBV7-3 and TRBJ1-1; 9 positions match TRBD1. J was trimmed by 4 bases and V by 4 bases; bases with no gene match: 4. CDR1 is SGHTA and CDR2 is FQGTGA in the germline V gene. The CDR3 is 14 residues long. CDR3 nucleotides: TGTGCCAGCAGCTCTAAGACAGGGGGCACTGAAGCTTTCTTT. Protein product: CASSSKTGGTEAFF.

The rearrangement uses TRBV2 and TRBJ2-1; possibly TRBD2 for D (5 bases). CDR1 SNHLY and CDR2 FYNNEI come from the germline V gene. The ends were cut back, 7 bases at V and 1 base at J, with 14 bases in the middle. The CDR3 length is 15 residues. CDR3 DNA: TGTGCCAGCAATCCTGCGGGCCTATCCTACAATGAGCAGTTCTTC. It codes for CASNPAGLSYNEQFF.

The chain has TRBV18 and TRBJ1-1; D uncertain. The CDR3 totals 15 residues. Trimming removed 3 bases at V and 1 base at J, with 12 bases between. Germline V gene data show CDR1 as KGHSH and CDR2 as LQKENI. CDR3 region: CASSPSINTNTEAFF. The CDR3 coding sequence is TGTGCCAGCTCACCTTCTATCAATACGAACACTGAAGCTTTCTTT.